This T cell receptor (beta chain) originates from a study of T cells in localized non-small cell lung cancer. Overall study findings and caveats: Since sequencing was restricted to only one region of the tumor, intratumor heterogeneity remains a possibility. Compared with tumor, uninvolved adjacent lung displayed greater T cell clonality, ranking highest overall. Median around 56 top-100 tumor clones were shared with paired adjacent lung. Increased T cell density in blood showed an association with longer overall survival.

CDR1 and CDR2 (germline): WNHNN, SYGVQD (reference sequence). After removal of 2 bases from V and 5 bases from J, the junction contained 11 bases not matched to a gene. The CDR3 runs to 17 residues. The assay was immunoSEQ multiplex PCR, and TCRdb's table has in-frame clones only and misses some. The repertoire holds approximately 43,000 clones, with 86% as singletons. Concerning this clone: No antigen is known for it.

The chain links TRBV10-1 to TRBJ2-1; TRBD2 matches at 8 bases. The source material was peripheral blood, sampled before any cancer treatment. The receptor's source is a woman aged 18-49 years with stage III lung adenocarcinoma. Here the CDR3 DNA reads TGCGCCAGCAGTGAGCCATGTATCGGGGGGGCCGACAATGAGCAGTTCTTC. This encodes CASSEPCIGGADNEQFF.